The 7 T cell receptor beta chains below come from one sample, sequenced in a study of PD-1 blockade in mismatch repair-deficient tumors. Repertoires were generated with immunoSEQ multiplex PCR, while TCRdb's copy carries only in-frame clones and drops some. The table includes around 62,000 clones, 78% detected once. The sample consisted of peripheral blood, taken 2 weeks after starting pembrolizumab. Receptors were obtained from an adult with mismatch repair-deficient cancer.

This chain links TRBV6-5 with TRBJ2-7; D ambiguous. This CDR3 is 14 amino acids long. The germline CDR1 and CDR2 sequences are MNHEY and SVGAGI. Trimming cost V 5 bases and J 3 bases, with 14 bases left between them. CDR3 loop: CASSLQRTGYEQYF. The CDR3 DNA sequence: TGTGCCAGCAGTCTCCAGAGGACCGGCTACGAGCAGTACTTC.

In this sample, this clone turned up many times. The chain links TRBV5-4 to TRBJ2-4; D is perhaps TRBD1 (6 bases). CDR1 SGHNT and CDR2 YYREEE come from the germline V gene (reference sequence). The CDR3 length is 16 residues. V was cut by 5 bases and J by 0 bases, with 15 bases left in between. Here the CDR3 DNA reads TGTGCCAGCAGTTCAGACAGGCTGGGAGCCAAAAACATTCAGTACTTC. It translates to CASSSDRLGAKNIQYF.

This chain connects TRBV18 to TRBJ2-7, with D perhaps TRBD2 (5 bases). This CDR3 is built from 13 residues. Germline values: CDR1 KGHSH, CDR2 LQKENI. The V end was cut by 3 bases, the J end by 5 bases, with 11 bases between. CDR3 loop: CASSPHAGDEQYF. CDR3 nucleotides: TGTGCCAGCTCACCCCACGCCGGGGACGAGCAGTACTTC.

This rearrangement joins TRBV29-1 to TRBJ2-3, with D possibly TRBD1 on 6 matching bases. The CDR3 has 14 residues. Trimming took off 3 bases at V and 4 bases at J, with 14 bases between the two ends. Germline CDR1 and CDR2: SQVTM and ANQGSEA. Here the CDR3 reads CSVDQGMTADTQYF. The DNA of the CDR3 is TGCAGCGTTGATCAGGGGATGACGGCAGATACGCAGTATTTT.

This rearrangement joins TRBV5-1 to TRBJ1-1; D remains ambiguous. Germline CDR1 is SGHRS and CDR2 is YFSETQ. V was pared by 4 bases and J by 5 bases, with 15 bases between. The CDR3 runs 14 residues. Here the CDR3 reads CASSPVFPQTEAFF. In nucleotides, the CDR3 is TGCGCCAGCAGCCCGGTTTTTCCCCAGACTGAAGCTTTCTTT.

The CDR3 nucleotides are TGTGCCAGTAGTATAGGGACTAGCGACTTTGGTTTCTCTAATGAGCAGTTCTTC. Translation: CASSIGTSDFGFSNEQFF. V is TRBV19 and J is TRBJ2-1; 9 bases fit TRBD2. The CDR3 length is 18 residues. The V gene end was trimmed by 1 base and the J gene end by 7 bases; junction bases not matched to a gene: 14. Germline V gene sequence: CDR1 LNHDA, CDR2 SQIVND (reference sequence).

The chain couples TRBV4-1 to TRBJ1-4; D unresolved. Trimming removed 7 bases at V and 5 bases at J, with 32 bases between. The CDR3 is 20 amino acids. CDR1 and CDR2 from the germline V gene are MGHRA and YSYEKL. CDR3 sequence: CASTQKPPGPTTGLNEKLFF. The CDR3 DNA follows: TGCGCCAGCACCCAGAAACCCCCCGGGCCCACCACTGGGCTAAATGAAAAACTGTTTTTT.